The source of this T cell receptor beta chain is a study of early T cells in non-severe SARS-CoV-2 infection. CDR1 SGHKS and CDR2 YYEKEE come from the germline V gene (reference sequence). CDR3 size: 12 residues. Trimming left V 3 bases short and J 5 bases short, with 8 bases between. Unique molecular identifiers (one per individual cDNA molecule) were attached. TCRdb ran MiXCR on the 5' RACE reads and lists one entry per CDR3 protein. The top ten clones hold approximately 17% of a sample with roughly 70,000 distinct CDR3 sequences, 20% of them seen once. There are a few counts of this clonotype. The antigen is undetermined. Broader study findings: VDJdb-based matching was biased toward anti-spike CD8 responses and missed private and CD4 specificities.

The sequence was collected from an adult who was a healthcare worker with PCR-confirmed SARS-CoV-2 infection or an uninfected control (not recorded which). Specimen: whole blood, collected at baseline. This chain joins TRBV5-5 and TRBJ1-2; D unresolved. Written as DNA, the CDR3 is TGTGCCAGCAGCTATGAAGAATATGGCTACACCTTC. It specifies CASSYEEYGYTF.